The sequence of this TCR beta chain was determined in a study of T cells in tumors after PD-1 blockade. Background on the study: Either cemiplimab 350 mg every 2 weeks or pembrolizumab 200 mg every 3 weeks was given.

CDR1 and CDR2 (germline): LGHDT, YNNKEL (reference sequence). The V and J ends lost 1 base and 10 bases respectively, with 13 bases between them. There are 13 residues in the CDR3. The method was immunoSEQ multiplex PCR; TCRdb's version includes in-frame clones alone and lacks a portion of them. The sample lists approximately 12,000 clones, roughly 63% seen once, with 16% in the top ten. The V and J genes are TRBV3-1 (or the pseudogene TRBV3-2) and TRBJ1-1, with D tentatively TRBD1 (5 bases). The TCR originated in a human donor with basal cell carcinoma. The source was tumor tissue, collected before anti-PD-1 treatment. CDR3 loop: CASSQGMGQGAFF. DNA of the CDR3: TGTGCCAGCAGCCAAGGGATGGGCCAGGGAGCTTTCTTT.